These 2 T cell receptor beta chains were all obtained from the same sample, sequenced in a study of metastatic and nonmetastatic thyroid tumors (dated by TCRdb to 2020 to 2021). No patient had received any treatment before thyroid surgery. The library was generated by PCR. The sequencer was an Illumina HiSeq 4000. TCRdb took the public reads, trimmed them with fastp at Q25, ran MiXCR for clone calling and kept in-frame beta chains. This sample gives 60,000 to 85,000 clones in total; around 18% of them show up just once. The ten largest clones capture 9.5% to 15% of the sample. Sequencing was carried out using blood. These receptors were taken from a female donor with papillary thyroid cancer or a benign thyroid nodule (not recorded which). Some clones in this sample may be carry-over from other donors' samples.

At least ten counts were recorded for this clone. The chain recombines TRBV4-2 with TRBJ1-6, with D possibly being TRBD1 (5 bases). V lost 3 bases, J lost 7 bases, and 16 bases lay in between. The CDR3 is 16 amino acids. Germline V CDR1 and CDR2: LGHNA, YNFKEQ. This chain's CDR3 is CASSQFTGDGNSPLHF. The CDR3 DNA reads TGTGCCAGCAGCCAGTTCACAGGCGACGGGAATTCACCCCTCCACTTT.

At least ten counts were recorded for this clone. The V call is TRBV2, the J call TRBJ1-5, with D uncertain. With 6 bases removed from V and 6 bases from J, the gap between germline ends came to 12 bases. CDR1 is SNHLY, CDR2 FYNNEI, per germline. The CDR3 totals 13 residues. The DNA of the CDR3 is TGTGCCAGCAGGGCTACCCCGGGTCAGCCCCAGCATTTT. It yields the protein CASRATPGQPQHF.